Listed below are T cell receptor beta chains from one sample, sequenced in a study of blood T cell repertoires in COVID-19. Using immunoSEQ multiplex PCR, the repertoire was profiled, and TCRdb retains in-frame clones only, with some absent. The table shows approximately 490,000 clones, with around 90% occurring only once. What was sequenced was PBMCs or T cells enriched from blood (not recorded which). The receptor set was obtained from a young woman who had recovered from COVID-19. The CDR3 runs from the conserved cysteine through the conserved F or W. D genes are given only for firm matches. Part of the rows lack a size; the others show once, few, many or a class for expanded clones.

D gene: .; V gene: TRBV3-1/TRBV3-2; clone size: .; J gene: TRBJ2-5; CDR3 protein: CASSQVDPRGGTQYF; CDR3 DNA: TGTGCCAGCAGCCAAGTGGATCCGAGGGGAGGGACCCAGTACTTC
D gene: .; V gene: TRBV6-5; clone size: .; J gene: TRBJ1-1; CDR3 protein: CASSRPHLMNTEAFF; CDR3 DNA: TGTGCCAGCTCGCGTCCCCACCTCATGAACACTGAAGCTTTCTTT
D gene: .; V gene: TRBV21-1; clone size: .; J gene: TRBJ1-2; CDR3 protein: CASSKAREGIKDPDYGYTF; CDR3 DNA: TGTGCCAGCAGCAAAGCGCGGGAAGGGATTAAGGATCCGGACTATGGCTACACCTTC
D gene: .; V gene: TRBV19; clone size: .; J gene: TRBJ1-4; CDR3 protein: CASSISGLPNEKLFF; CDR3 DNA: TGTGCCAGTAGTATATCGGGACTACCTAATGAAAAACTGTTTTTT
D gene: .; V gene: TRBV18; clone size: .; J gene: TRBJ1-3; CDR3 protein: CASTNPGSPGNTIYF; CDR3 DNA: TGTGCCAGCACAAATCCAGGGTCGCCTGGAAACACCATATATTTT
D gene: TRBD2; V gene: TRBV30; clone size: .; J gene: TRBJ2-1; CDR3 protein: CAWSVYGLAGGNEQFF; CDR3 DNA: TGTGCCTGGAGTGTGTACGGACTAGCGGGGGGAAATGAGCAGTTCTTC
D gene: TRBD1; V gene: TRBV27; clone size: .; J gene: TRBJ1-2; CDR3 protein: CASRRDSPIYGYTF; CDR3 DNA: TGTGCCAGCAGGCGGGACAGCCCGATCTATGGCTACACCTTC
D gene: TRBD1; V gene: TRBV28; clone size: .; J gene: TRBJ1-5; CDR3 protein: CASSPRDRNNQPQHF; CDR3 DNA: TGTGCCAGCAGTCCCCGGGACAGGAACAATCAGCCCCAGCATTTT
D gene: .; V gene: TRBV4-2; clone size: once; J gene: TRBJ1-1; CDR3 protein: CASSQDPYDGKNNTEAFF; CDR3 DNA: TGTGCCAGCAGCCAGGACCCTTACGACGGGAAGAATAACACTGAAGCTTTCTTT
D gene: .; V gene: TRBV7-2; clone size: .; J gene: TRBJ2-7; CDR3 protein: CASSLAIGGYEQYF; CDR3 DNA: TGTGCCAGCAGCTTAGCGATAGGGGGTTACGAGCAGTACTTC
D gene: TRBD1; V gene: TRBV15; clone size: .; J gene: TRBJ2-5; CDR3 protein: CATSGRGLGTQYF; CDR3 DNA: TGTGCCACCAGCGGCAGGGGGCTGGGGACCCAGTACTTC
D gene: TRBD1; V gene: TRBV6-5; clone size: .; J gene: TRBJ1-4; CDR3 protein: CASRTGQSYEKLFF; CDR3 DNA: TGTGCCAGCAGGACGGGACAGAGCTATGAAAAACTGTTTTTT
D gene: .; V gene: TRBV11-3; clone size: .; J gene: TRBJ1-1; CDR3 protein: CASSLRGGTEAFF; CDR3 DNA: TGTGCCAGCAGCTTAAGGGGCGGCACTGAAGCTTTCTTT
D gene: TRBD1; V gene: TRBV7-2; clone size: .; J gene: TRBJ2-1; CDR3 protein: CASSPGQGVYNEQFF; CDR3 DNA: TGTGCCAGCAGCCCGGGACAGGGGGTCTACAATGAGCAGTTCTTC
D gene: TRBD1; V gene: TRBV12-3/TRBV12-4; clone size: .; J gene: TRBJ1-3; CDR3 protein: CASRQGTGNTIYF; CDR3 DNA: TGTGCCAGCAGACAGGGGACTGGAAACACCATATATTTT
D gene: TRBD1; V gene: TRBV3-1/TRBV3-2; clone size: .; J gene: TRBJ2-1; CDR3 protein: CASSPGRDRVRFDGQFF; CDR3 DNA: TGTGCCAGCAGCCCAGGCCGGGACAGGGTTAGATTCGATGGGCAGTTCTTC
D gene: .; V gene: TRBV3-1/TRBV3-2; clone size: .; J gene: TRBJ2-4; CDR3 protein: CASSQGQGISRGLQYF; CDR3 DNA: TGTGCCAGCAGCCAAGGCCAGGGGATAAGTCGAGGTCTTCAGTACTTC
D gene: .; V gene: TRBV5-1; clone size: .; J gene: TRBJ2-4; CDR3 protein: CASSLTAAGVGKNIQYF; CDR3 DNA: TGCGCCAGCAGCTTAACCGCGGCAGGGGTTGGCAAAAACATTCAGTACTTC
D gene: .; V gene: TRBV4-1; clone size: .; J gene: TRBJ1-1; CDR3 protein: CASSQGRQGKEAFF; CDR3 DNA: TGCGCCAGCAGCCAAGGTCGTCAGGGCAAGGAAGCTTTCTTT
D gene: TRBD1; V gene: TRBV7-9; clone size: .; J gene: TRBJ2-2; CDR3 protein: CASSLDRVTGELFF; CDR3 DNA: TGTGCCAGCAGCTTGGACAGGGTCACCGGGGAGCTGTTTTTT
D gene: TRBD2; V gene: TRBV2; clone size: .; J gene: TRBJ2-3; CDR3 protein: CASTLAGGPTDTQYF; CDR3 DNA: TGTGCCAGCACCTTAGCGGGGGGGCCGACAGATACGCAGTATTTT
D gene: .; V gene: TRBV7-8; clone size: .; J gene: TRBJ1-2; CDR3 protein: CASSPNREGDGYTF; CDR3 DNA: TGTGCCAGCAGCCCAAACAGGGAAGGCGATGGCTACACCTTC
D gene: .; V gene: TRBV5-1; clone size: .; J gene: TRBJ1-1; CDR3 protein: CASSPLDRANTEAFF; CDR3 DNA: TGCGCCAGCAGCCCCCTGGACAGAGCGAACACTGAAGCTTTCTTT
D gene: TRBD1; V gene: TRBV28; clone size: .; J gene: TRBJ2-7; CDR3 protein: CASSSRTGGNREQYF; CDR3 DNA: TGTGCCAGCAGCTCGCGGACAGGGGGTAACCGCGAGCAGTACTTC
D gene: .; V gene: TRBV21-1; clone size: .; J gene: TRBJ2-5; CDR3 protein: CASSGRGEETQYF; CDR3 DNA: TGTGCCAGCAGCGGCAGGGGTGAAGAGACCCAGTACTTC
D gene: .; V gene: TRBV7-8; clone size: .; J gene: TRBJ1-4; CDR3 protein: CASSLPPSATNEKLFF; CDR3 DNA: TGTGCCAGCAGCTTACCCCCCTCGGCAACTAATGAAAAACTGTTTTTT
D gene: TRBD2; V gene: TRBV10-2; clone size: .; J gene: TRBJ2-5; CDR3 protein: CASSDRLAGEETQYF; CDR3 DNA: TGCGCCAGCAGTGATAGACTAGCGGGGGAAGAGACCCAGTACTTC
D gene: .; V gene: TRBV3-1/TRBV3-2; clone size: .; J gene: TRBJ2-3; CDR3 protein: CASSQERTTIRVDTQYF; CDR3 DNA: TGTGCCAGCAGCCAAGAAAGGACTACTATAAGGGTGGATACGCAGTATTTT
D gene: TRBD2; V gene: TRBV30; clone size: .; J gene: TRBJ2-5; CDR3 protein: CAWSAGSGGFQETQYF; CDR3 DNA: TGTGCCTGGAGCGCGGGTAGCGGGGGATTCCAAGAGACCCAGTACTTC
D gene: .; V gene: TRBV9; clone size: .; J gene: TRBJ2-2; CDR3 protein: CASSDNLGGGELFF; CDR3 DNA: TGTGCCAGCAGCGACAACCTCGGCGGGGGGGAGCTGTTTTTT
D gene: TRBD1; V gene: TRBV27; clone size: .; J gene: TRBJ1-1; CDR3 protein: CASRNQGAPEGRDVEAFF; CDR3 DNA: TGTGCCAGCAGAAACCAGGGGGCCCCCGAGGGACGGGACGTTGAAGCTTTCTTT
D gene: .; V gene: TRBV7-2; clone size: .; J gene: TRBJ2-1; CDR3 protein: CASNRQAGDEQFF; CDR3 DNA: TGTGCCAGCAACCGGCAGGCAGGGGATGAGCAGTTCTTC
D gene: .; V gene: TRBV2; clone size: .; J gene: TRBJ2-1; CDR3 protein: CASRVESYNEQFF; CDR3 DNA: TGTGCCAGCAGGGTCGAGTCCTACAATGAGCAGTTCTTC
D gene: .; V gene: TRBV30; clone size: .; J gene: TRBJ1-2; CDR3 protein: CAWSGAFYTF; CDR3 DNA: TGTGCCTGGAGTGGGGCTTTCTACACCTTC
D gene: .; V gene: TRBV9; clone size: .; J gene: TRBJ1-3; CDR3 protein: CASSIGQFFSGNTIYF; CDR3 DNA: TGTGCCAGCAGCATCGGACAGTTTTTCTCTGGAAACACCATATATTTT
D gene: .; V gene: TRBV6-5; clone size: .; J gene: TRBJ2-7; CDR3 protein: CASSYGTVGGSYEQYF; CDR3 DNA: TGTGCCAGCAGTTACGGGACAGTGGGGGGATCCTACGAGCAGTACTTC
D gene: .; V gene: TRBV4-1; clone size: .; J gene: TRBJ2-3; CDR3 protein: CASSQEGDSTDTQYF; CDR3 DNA: TGCGCCAGCAGCCAAGAAGGGGATAGCACAGATACGCAGTATTTT
D gene: TRBD1; V gene: TRBV5-1; clone size: .; J gene: TRBJ2-1; CDR3 protein: CASSLGRGQRSPQDEQFF; CDR3 DNA: TGCGCCAGCAGCTTGGGTCGGGGACAGCGTTCGCCTCAGGATGAGCAGTTCTTC
D gene: TRBD1; V gene: TRBV28; clone size: .; J gene: TRBJ1-2; CDR3 protein: CASSLPGQGWGYTF; CDR3 DNA: TGTGCCAGCAGTTTACCTGGACAGGGTTGGGGCTACACCTTC
D gene: TRBD2; V gene: TRBV5-4; clone size: .; J gene: TRBJ2-4; CDR3 protein: CASSLESGVKNIQYF; CDR3 DNA: TGTGCCAGCAGCTTGGAAAGCGGGGTCAAAAACATTCAGTACTTC
D gene: .; V gene: TRBV5-5; clone size: .; J gene: TRBJ2-6; CDR3 protein: CASSFQGSGANVLTF; CDR3 DNA: TGTGCCAGCAGCTTTCAGGGATCAGGGGCCAACGTCCTGACTTTC
D gene: TRBD1; V gene: TRBV7-2; clone size: .; J gene: TRBJ2-6; CDR3 protein: CASSVDRESAGANVLTF; CDR3 DNA: TGTGCCAGCAGCGTAGACAGGGAGTCCGCTGGGGCCAACGTCCTGACTTTC
D gene: .; V gene: TRBV6-5; clone size: .; J gene: TRBJ1-1; CDR3 protein: CASSYRGGDFEAFF; CDR3 DNA: TGTGCCAGCAGTTACCGGGGGGGTGACTTTGAAGCTTTCTTT
D gene: .; V gene: TRBV3-1/TRBV3-2; clone size: .; J gene: TRBJ2-7; CDR3 protein: CASSQDVTSNEQYF; CDR3 DNA: TGTGCCAGCAGCCAAGATGTAACTAGCAACGAGCAGTACTTC
D gene: TRBD1; V gene: TRBV2; clone size: .; J gene: TRBJ2-2; CDR3 protein: CASTLAGQGPSGGELFF; CDR3 DNA: TGTGCCAGCACCCTAGCAGGACAGGGGCCTTCAGGGGGGGAGCTGTTTTTT
D gene: TRBD1; V gene: TRBV5-5; clone size: .; J gene: TRBJ1-4; CDR3 protein: CASSSLGTGIATNEKLFF; CDR3 DNA: TGTGCCAGCAGCTCCCTCGGGACAGGCATTGCAACTAATGAAAAACTGTTTTTT
D gene: TRBD1; V gene: TRBV5-1; clone size: .; J gene: TRBJ2-3; CDR3 protein: CASSLGGGTSTDTQYF; CDR3 DNA: TGCGCCAGCAGCTTGGGAGGGGGCACTAGCACAGATACGCAGTATTTT
D gene: .; V gene: TRBV19; clone size: .; J gene: TRBJ2-3; CDR3 protein: CASSDTALDTQYF; CDR3 DNA: TGTGCCAGTAGTGACACTGCCCTGGATACGCAGTATTTT
D gene: TRBD2; V gene: TRBV5-1; clone size: .; J gene: TRBJ2-3; CDR3 protein: CASSLHPGGDTQYF; CDR3 DNA: TGCGCCAGCAGCCTACACCCGGGGGGGGATACGCAGTATTTT
D gene: .; V gene: TRBV6-1; clone size: few; J gene: TRBJ1-6; CDR3 protein: CASSESDGSPLHF; CDR3 DNA: TGTGCCAGCAGTGAATCAGATGGCTCACCCCTCCACTTT